This TCR beta chain was found in a study of neurological immune-mediated disorders. Notes on the study in general: Levels of TCR clonal expansion peaked in HTLV-1-associated myelopathy and reached their lowest in multiple sclerosis, under those of healthy controls.

The cDNA came from 5'RACE, which used 10-nucleotide random UMIs. TCRdb re-called the 5' RACE reads with MiXCR, one entry per CDR3 protein. The repertoire has some 48,000 distinct CDR3 sequences, about 9.4% of them found once; the top ten carry around 20%. V lost 5 bases and J lost 7, with 15 bases in between. The CDR3 extends over 13 amino acids. Per the germline V gene, CDR1 is SGHRS and CDR2 is YFSETQ. At least ten counts were recorded for this clonotype. Its antigen is currently unknown. Sequencing input: PBMCs. The TCR comes from a woman aged 35 to 49 with HTLV-1-associated myelopathy (HAM/TSP). V usage is TRBV5-1 and J usage is TRBJ1-2; D not certain. CDR3 DNA: TGCGCCAGCAGGGGTGCGGATCGGACTGGCTACACCTTC. This gives the protein CASRGADRTGYTF.